The 20 T cell receptor beta chains given below trace back to one sample, sequenced in a study of blood T cell repertoires in COVID-19. The data were produced by immunoSEQ multiplex PCR, yet TCRdb's version contains in-frame clones alone and is incomplete. In the table there are about 81,000 clones, around 88% of which are singletons. Material: PBMCs or T cells enriched from blood (not recorded which). The receptors stem from a woman aged 45-65 years with acute COVID-19.

The chain employs TRBV19 and TRBJ2-5; 8 positions match TRBD2. CDR3 size: 15 residues. Germline V CDR1 and CDR2: LNHDA, SQIVND (reference sequence). Trimming at V came to 6 bases and at J to 4 bases, leaving 10 bases not matched to a gene. CDR3 amino acids: CASSPGLAFRETQYF. The CDR3 nucleotides read TGTGCCAGTAGCCCAGGACTAGCCTTCCGAGAGACCCAGTACTTC.

V usage is TRBV3-1 (or the pseudogene TRBV3-2) and J usage is TRBJ2-7; tentative D call: TRBD1 (6 bases). V lost 7 bases and J lost 0, with 13 bases in between. Germline values: CDR1 LGHDT, CDR2 YNNKEL (reference sequence). This CDR3 spans 14 amino acids. CDR3 protein: CASTLQGSSYEQYF. The CDR3 DNA sequence: TGTGCCAGCACCCTACAGGGAAGCTCCTACGAGCAGTACTTC.

V is TRBV6-6 and J is TRBJ1-1; weak D call: TRBD1 (6 bases). The CDR3 runs 16 residues. Germline CDR1 reads MNHNY; CDR2 reads SVGAGI (reference sequence). Trimming left V 2 bases short and J 4 bases short, with 17 bases between. This CDR3 is CASSYGGGRGVTEAFF. CDR3 sequence (DNA): TGTGCCAGCAGTTACGGGGGAGGGAGGGGGGTCACTGAAGCTTTCTTT.

Here the CDR3 reads CASSFGGEKLFF. For the CDR3, the DNA is TGTGCCAGCAGTTTCGGCGGGGAAAAACTGTTTTTT. This sequence joins TRBV12-3 or TRBV12-4 and TRBJ1-4; D ambiguous. Trimming removed 3 bases at V and 8 bases at J, with 7 bases between. This CDR3 region has 12 residues.

This chain joins TRBV25-1 and TRBJ2-5; D unresolved. Germline V gene sequence: CDR1 MGHDK, CDR2 SYGVNS. Trimming cost V 5 bases and J 0 bases, with 10 bases left between them. The CDR3 runs to 14 residues. Here the CDR3 DNA reads TGTGCCAGCAGTCGCGGCCAGTACCAAGAGACCCAGTACTTC. It is translated as CASSRGQYQETQYF.

This clone was observed once. This chain connects TRBV4-1 to TRBJ1-4; D remains ambiguous. V lost 4 bases to trimming and J lost 7 bases, with 19 bases between them. The V gene's germline CDR1 is MGHRA and CDR2 YSYEKL. The CDR3 extends over 16 amino acids. CDR3 DNA: TGCGCCAGCAGCCCACGCGAGGAGGCTTTAGGTGAAAAACTGTTTTTT. It is translated as CASSPREEALGEKLFF.

The chain joins TRBV3-1 (or the pseudogene TRBV3-2) to TRBJ1-4; 7 bases are a match to TRBD1. Trimming took 4 bases from V and 4 from J; bases not matched to a gene: 6. CDR1 is LGHDT and CDR2 is YNNKEL in the germline V gene (reference sequence). The CDR3 totals 15 residues. CDR3 sequence: CASSPPQGSNEKLFF. In DNA form, the CDR3 reads TGTGCCAGCAGCCCCCCACAGGGGAGTAATGAAAAACTGTTTTTT.

V usage is TRBV5-8 and J usage is TRBJ2-7, with D perhaps TRBD2 (6 bases). Per germline, CDR1 SGHTS and CDR2 YDEGEE. Trimming pared 2 bases from V and 2 bases from J, leaving 11 bases between. The CDR3 totals 14 residues. The CDR3 is CASSLRGIAYEQYF. CDR3 bases: TGTGCCAGCAGCTTACGCGGGATCGCCTACGAGCAGTACTTC.

The chain joins TRBV18 to TRBJ1-6; the D gene is possibly TRBD1 (6 bases). The length of the CDR3 is 15 residues. Looked up from germline, CDR1 is KGHSH and CDR2 is LQKENI. Trimming cost V 5 bases and J 8 bases, with 16 bases left between them. CDR3 nucleotide sequence: TGTGCCAGCTCAGTGGGGGCAGGTCCGGATTCACCCCTCCACTTT. It codes for CASSVGAGPDSPLHF.

J is TRBJ2-5 and V is TRBV3-1 (or the pseudogene TRBV3-2); the D gene is possibly TRBD2 (6 bases). This CDR3 is 14 amino acids long. V lost 2 bases and J 5 bases, leaving 12 bases between the germline ends. Looked up from germline, CDR1 is LGHDT and CDR2 is YNNKEL (reference sequence). CDR3 sequence: CASSQSLAVETQYF. Written as DNA, the CDR3 is TGTGCCAGCAGCCAATCACTAGCTGTCGAGACCCAGTACTTC.

This clone was seen more than once but under ten times. V usage is TRBV4-3 and J usage is TRBJ1-2; TRBD1 matches 10 bases. Germline loops: CDR1 LGHNA, CDR2 YSLEER. The trim removed 4 bases at V and 3 bases at J, leaving 5 bases unmatched. The CDR3 consists of 15 residues. Written as DNA, the CDR3 is TGCGCCAGCAGCCCAGACAGGGGGCTGCACTATGGCTACACCTTC. Translated, it gives CASSPDRGLHYGYTF.

The rearrangement joins TRBV7-8 to TRBJ2-3; 8 nucleotides align to TRBD1. Germline lookup yields CDR1 SGHVS and CDR2 FQNEAQ. The CDR3 has 14 amino acids. The V and J ends lost 10 bases and 0 bases, in that order; junction bases with no gene match: 6. CDR3 bases: TGTGCCACCCGGACAGGGAGGAGCACAGATACGCAGTATTTT. As protein: CATRTGRSTDTQYF. Full variable domain (rest looked up from reference TRBV7-8 and TRBJ2-3): GAGVSQSPRYKVAKRGQDVALRCDPISGHVSLFWYQQALGQGPEFLTYFQNEAQLDKSGLPSDRFFAERPEGSVSTLKIQRTQQEDSAVYLCATRTGRSTDTQYFGPGTRLTVL.

This clone was detected once. The rearrangement uses TRBV2 and TRBJ1-5; D not certain. Germline CDR1 reads SNHLY; CDR2 reads FYNNEI. This CDR3 is 13 amino acids long. V lost 7 bases and J 8 bases, leaving 15 bases between the germline ends. CDR3 in DNA: TGTGCCAGCACGGGAGAAGCCGGGGAGCCCCAGCATTTT. Translated: CASTGEAGEPQHF.

The V gene is TRBV6-6, the J gene TRBJ1-4, with D possibly being TRBD1 (5 bases). V was shortened by 4 bases and J by 8 bases, with 14 bases between the two germline ends. Germline-derived CDR1 and CDR2 are MNHNY and SVGAGI (reference sequence). This CDR3 contains 14 residues. CDR3 bases: TGTGCCAGCAGTTCCCTCGCCGGGGGGGAAAAACTGTTTTTT. Encoded protein: CASSSLAGGEKLFF.

The genes are TRBV7-3 and TRBJ1-1, with D hard to call. V was shortened by 0 bases and J by 0 bases, with 17 bases between the two germline ends. This CDR3 spans 18 amino acids. Per the germline V gene, CDR1 is SGHTA and CDR2 is FQGTGA. The CDR3 protein is CASSLTMVRRLLNTEAFF. The CDR3 region has the DNA TGTGCCAGCAGCTTAACCATGGTACGCAGACTACTGAACACTGAAGCTTTCTTT.

The gene calls are TRBV3-1 (or the pseudogene TRBV3-2) and TRBJ1-2; 7 bases fit TRBD1. Germline loops: CDR1 LGHDT, CDR2 YNNKEL (reference sequence). V shed 4 bases and J 8 bases; nucleotides not matched to a gene: 7. This CDR3 spans 13 amino acids. The CDR3 protein is CASSLGQGEGYTF. The CDR3, as DNA: TGTGCCAGCAGCCTAGGCCAGGGGGAAGGCTACACCTTC.

This clone was observed once. The V call is TRBV7-8, the J call TRBJ2-7; tentatively, D is TRBD2 (6 bases). Per the germline V gene, CDR1 is SGHVS and CDR2 is FQNEAQ. The CDR3 loop spans 14 amino acids. Trimming stripped 5 bases from V and 4 bases from J, with 15 bases between. The chain's CDR3 is CASSRAREVYEQYF. The CDR3 region has the DNA TGTGCCAGCAGCCGCGCAAGGGAGGTGTACGAGCAGTACTTC.

The V and J genes are TRBV20-1 and TRBJ2-7; 7 bases agree with TRBD2. There are 16 residues in the CDR3. Germline V gene sequence: CDR1 DFQATT, CDR2 SNEGSKA (reference sequence). The J segment lost 2 bases and the V segment lost 3 bases, leaving 13 bases of the junction unmatched. Here the CDR3 reads CSASGTMAGVPYEQYF. The CDR3 DNA follows: TGCAGTGCTAGTGGGACTATGGCGGGAGTCCCCTACGAGCAGTACTTC.

This chain uses TRBV14 with TRBJ2-2, with 11 bases fitting TRBD1. This CDR3 is built from 14 residues. Germline V CDR1 and CDR2: SGHDN, FVKESK. The ends lost 6 bases at V and 5 bases at J; junction bases unmatched: 2. In nucleotides, the CDR3 is TGTGCCAGCAGACGGGACAGGGGGACCGGGGAGCTGTTTTTT. Translated: CASRRDRGTGELFF. Full variable domain (outside the CDR3, taken from reference TRBV14 and TRBJ2-2): EAGVTQFPSHSVIEKGQTVTLRCDPISGHDNLYWYRRVMGKEIKFLLHFVKESKQDESGMPNNRFLAERTGGTYSTLKVQPAELEDSGVYFCASRRDRGTGELFFGEGSRLTVL.

As regards this clone: The junction and the germline gene differ at one end; a read error may be behind it. J is TRBJ2-7 and V is TRBV5-6; no firm D call. The CDR3 consists of 11 residues. The germline CDR1 and CDR2 sequences are SGHDT and YYEEEE. The CDR3 region has the DNA TGTGCCAGCAGCCCGGAGTCGGAACCCGACTTC. Translating gives CASSPESEPDF.